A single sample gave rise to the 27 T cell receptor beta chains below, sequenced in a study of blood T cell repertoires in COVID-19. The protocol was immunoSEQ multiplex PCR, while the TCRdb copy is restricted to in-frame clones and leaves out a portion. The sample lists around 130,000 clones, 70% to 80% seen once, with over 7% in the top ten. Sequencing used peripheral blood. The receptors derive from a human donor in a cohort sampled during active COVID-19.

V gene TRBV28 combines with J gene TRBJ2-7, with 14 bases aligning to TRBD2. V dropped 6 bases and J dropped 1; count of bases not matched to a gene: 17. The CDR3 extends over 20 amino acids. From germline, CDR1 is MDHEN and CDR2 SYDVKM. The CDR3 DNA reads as TGTGCCAGCAGGACTCCCCCGGGACTAGCGGGAGAAAAGGGATCCTACGAGCAGTACTTC. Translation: CASRTPPGLAGEKGSYEQYF.

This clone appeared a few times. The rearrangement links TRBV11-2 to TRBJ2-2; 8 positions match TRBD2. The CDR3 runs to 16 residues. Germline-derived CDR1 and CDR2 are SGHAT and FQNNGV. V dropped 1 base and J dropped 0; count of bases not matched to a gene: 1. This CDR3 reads CASSLGTSPNTGELFF. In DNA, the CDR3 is TGTGCCAGCAGCTTAGGGACTAGCCCGAACACCGGGGAGCTGTTTTTT.

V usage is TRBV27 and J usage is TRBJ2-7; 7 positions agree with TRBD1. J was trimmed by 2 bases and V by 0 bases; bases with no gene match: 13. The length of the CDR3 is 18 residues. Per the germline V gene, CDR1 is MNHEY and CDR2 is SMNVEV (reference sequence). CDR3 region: CASSLSMGYRGFTYEQYF. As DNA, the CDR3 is TGTGCCAGCAGTTTATCGATGGGTTACAGGGGCTTTACCTACGAGCAGTACTTC.

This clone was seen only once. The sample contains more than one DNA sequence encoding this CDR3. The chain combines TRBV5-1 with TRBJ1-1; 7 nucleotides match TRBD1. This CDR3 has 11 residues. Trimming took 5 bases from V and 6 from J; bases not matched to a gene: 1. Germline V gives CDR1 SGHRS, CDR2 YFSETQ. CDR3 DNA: TGCGCCAGCAGAGGGGGCGCTGAAGCTTTCTTT. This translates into CASRGGAEAFF.

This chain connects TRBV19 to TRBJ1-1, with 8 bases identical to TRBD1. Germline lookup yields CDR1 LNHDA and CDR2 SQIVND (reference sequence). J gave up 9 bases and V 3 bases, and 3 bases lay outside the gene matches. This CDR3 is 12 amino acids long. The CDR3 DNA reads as TGTGCCAGTAGTATTGGCAGGGGGCAAGCTTTCTTT. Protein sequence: CASSIGRGQAFF.

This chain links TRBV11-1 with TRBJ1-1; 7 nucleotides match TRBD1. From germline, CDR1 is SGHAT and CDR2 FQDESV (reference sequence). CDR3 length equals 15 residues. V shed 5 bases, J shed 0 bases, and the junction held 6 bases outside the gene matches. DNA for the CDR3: TGTGCCAGCAGCCCTCGACAGGGCGTGAACACTGAAGCTTTCTTT. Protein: CASSPRQGVNTEAFF.

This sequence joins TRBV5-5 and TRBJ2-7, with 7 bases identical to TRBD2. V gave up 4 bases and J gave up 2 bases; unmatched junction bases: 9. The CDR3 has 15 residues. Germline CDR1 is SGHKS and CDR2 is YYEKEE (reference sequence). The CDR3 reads CASSPRAGLAYEQYF. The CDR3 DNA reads TGTGCCAGCAGCCCGAGAGCGGGGCTCGCCTACGAGCAGTACTTC.

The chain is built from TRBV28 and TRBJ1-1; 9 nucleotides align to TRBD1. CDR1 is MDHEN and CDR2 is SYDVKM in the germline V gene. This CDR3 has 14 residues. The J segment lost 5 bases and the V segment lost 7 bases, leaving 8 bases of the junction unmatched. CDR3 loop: CASIRGQGITEAFF. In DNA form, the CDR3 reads TGTGCCAGCATCCGGGGACAGGGAATTACTGAAGCTTTCTTT.

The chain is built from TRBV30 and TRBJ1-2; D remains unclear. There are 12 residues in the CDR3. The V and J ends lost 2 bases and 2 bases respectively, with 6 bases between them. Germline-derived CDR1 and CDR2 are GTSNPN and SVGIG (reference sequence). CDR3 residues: CAWSSSNYGYTF. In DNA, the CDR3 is TGTGCCTGGAGTAGCTCCAACTATGGCTACACCTTC.

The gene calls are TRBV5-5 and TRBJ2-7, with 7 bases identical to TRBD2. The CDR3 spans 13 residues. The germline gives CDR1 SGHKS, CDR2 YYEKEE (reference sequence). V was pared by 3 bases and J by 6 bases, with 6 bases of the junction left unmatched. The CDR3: CASSSNSGSEQYF. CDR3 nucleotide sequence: TGTGCCAGCAGCTCAAATAGCGGGTCCGAGCAGTACTTC.

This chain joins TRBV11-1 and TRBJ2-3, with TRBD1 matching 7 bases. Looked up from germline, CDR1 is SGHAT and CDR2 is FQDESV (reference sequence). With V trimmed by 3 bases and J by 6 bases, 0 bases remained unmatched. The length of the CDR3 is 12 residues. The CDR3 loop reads CASSFRGDTQYF. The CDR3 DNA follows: TGTGCCAGCAGCTTCAGGGGGGATACGCAGTATTTT.

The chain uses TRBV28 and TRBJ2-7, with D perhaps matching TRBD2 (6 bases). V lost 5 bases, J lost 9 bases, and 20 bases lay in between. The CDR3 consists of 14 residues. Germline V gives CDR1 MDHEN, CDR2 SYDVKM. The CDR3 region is CASSATRELRRQYF. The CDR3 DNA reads TGTGCCAGCAGTGCGACCCGGGAGTTACGAAGGCAGTACTTC.

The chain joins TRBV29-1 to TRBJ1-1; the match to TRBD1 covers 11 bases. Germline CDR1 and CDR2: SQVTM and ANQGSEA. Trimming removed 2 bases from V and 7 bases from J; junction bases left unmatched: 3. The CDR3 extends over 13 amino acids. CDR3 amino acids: CSVEWGQGVEAFF. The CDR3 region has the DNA TGCAGCGTTGAATGGGGACAGGGGGTTGAAGCTTTCTTT.

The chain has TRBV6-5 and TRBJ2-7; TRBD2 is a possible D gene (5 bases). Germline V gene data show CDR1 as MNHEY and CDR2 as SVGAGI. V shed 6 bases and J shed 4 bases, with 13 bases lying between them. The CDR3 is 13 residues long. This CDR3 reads CASSETNFYEQYF. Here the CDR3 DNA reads TGTGCCAGCAGCGAGACTAACTTTTACGAGCAGTACTTC.

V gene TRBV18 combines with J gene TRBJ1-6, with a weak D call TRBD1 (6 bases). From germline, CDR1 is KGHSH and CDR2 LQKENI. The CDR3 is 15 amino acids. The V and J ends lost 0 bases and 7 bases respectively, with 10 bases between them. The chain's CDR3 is CASSPPAGENSPLHF. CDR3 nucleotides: TGTGCCAGCTCACCACCTGCAGGGGAAAATTCACCCCTCCACTTT.

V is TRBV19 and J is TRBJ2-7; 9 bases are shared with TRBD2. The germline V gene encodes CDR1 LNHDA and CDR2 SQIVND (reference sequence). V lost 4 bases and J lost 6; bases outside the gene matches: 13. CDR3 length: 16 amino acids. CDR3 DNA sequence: TGTGCCAGTAGTACGCTAGCGGGAATGGTCGGGGCCGAGCAGTACTTC. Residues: CASSTLAGMVGAEQYF.

In nucleotides, the CDR3 is TGCGCCAGCAGCTTGGTAAGCAAGAACACTGAAGCTTTCTTT. Encoded protein: CASSLVSKNTEAFF. The chain is built from TRBV5-1 and TRBJ1-1; D is uncertain. Trimming removed 0 bases from V and 1 base from J, with 7 bases in between. Per germline, CDR1 SGHRS and CDR2 YFSETQ. CDR3 length: 14 residues.

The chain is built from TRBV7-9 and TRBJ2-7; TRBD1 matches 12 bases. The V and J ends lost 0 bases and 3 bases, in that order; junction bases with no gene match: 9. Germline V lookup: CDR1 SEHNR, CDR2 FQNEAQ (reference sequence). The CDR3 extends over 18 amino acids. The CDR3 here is CASSLAPVGTGGFYEQYF. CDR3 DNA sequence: TGTGCCAGCAGCTTAGCCCCAGTAGGGACAGGGGGCTTCTACGAGCAGTACTTC.

The CDR3 sequence: CAWAGQGGEQYF. In nucleotides, the CDR3 is TGTGCCTGGGCAGGACAGGGCGGCGAGCAGTACTTC. V is TRBV30 and J is TRBJ2-7; TRBD1 aligns across 8 bases. Trimming at V came to 5 bases and at J to 6 bases, leaving 6 bases not matched to a gene. The CDR3 totals 12 residues. Germline CDR1 reads GTSNPN; CDR2 reads SVGIG (reference sequence).

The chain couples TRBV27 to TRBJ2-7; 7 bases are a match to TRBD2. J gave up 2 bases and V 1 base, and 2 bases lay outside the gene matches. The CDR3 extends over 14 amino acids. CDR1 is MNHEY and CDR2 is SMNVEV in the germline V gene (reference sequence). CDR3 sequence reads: CASSLYGGTYEQYF. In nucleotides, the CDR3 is TGTGCCAGCAGTTTATACGGGGGGACCTACGAGCAGTACTTC.

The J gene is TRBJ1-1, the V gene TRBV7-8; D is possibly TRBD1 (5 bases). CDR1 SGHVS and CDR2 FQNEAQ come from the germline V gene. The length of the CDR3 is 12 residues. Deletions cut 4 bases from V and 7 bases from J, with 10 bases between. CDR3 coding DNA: TGTGCCAGCAGCTGGACGGGGGGTGAAGCTTTCTTT. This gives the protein CASSWTGGEAFF.

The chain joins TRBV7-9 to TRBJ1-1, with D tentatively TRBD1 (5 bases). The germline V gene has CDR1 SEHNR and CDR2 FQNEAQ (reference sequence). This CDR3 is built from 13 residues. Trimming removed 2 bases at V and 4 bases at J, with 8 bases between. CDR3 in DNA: TGTGCCAGCAGCTTAACAGGCAGCACTGAAGCTTTCTTT. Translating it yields CASSLTGSTEAFF.

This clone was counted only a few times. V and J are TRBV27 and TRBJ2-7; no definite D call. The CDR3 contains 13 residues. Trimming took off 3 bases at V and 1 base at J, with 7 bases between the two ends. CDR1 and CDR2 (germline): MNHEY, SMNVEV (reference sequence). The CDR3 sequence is CASSFKESYEQYF. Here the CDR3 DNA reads TGTGCCAGCAGTTTTAAGGAGTCCTACGAGCAGTACTTC.

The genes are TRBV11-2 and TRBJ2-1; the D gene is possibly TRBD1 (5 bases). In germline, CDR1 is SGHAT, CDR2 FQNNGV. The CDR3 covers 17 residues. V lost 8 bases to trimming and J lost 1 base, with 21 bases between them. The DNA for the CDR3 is TGTGCCAGCGGCGACGGTCCTGGGGCCATTTCCTACAATGAGCAGTTCTTC. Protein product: CASGDGPGAISYNEQFF. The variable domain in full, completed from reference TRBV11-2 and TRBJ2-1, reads EAGVAQSPRYKIIEKRQSVAFWCNPISGHATLYWYQQILGQGPKLLIQFQNNGVVDDSQLPKDRFSAERLKGVDSTLKIQPAKLEDSAVYLCASGDGPGAISYNEQFFGPGTRLTVL.

CDR3 DNA sequence: TGTGCCAGCAGCGATACCGGGACTAGCGGGAGTCGCGAGCAGTACTTC. Amino acids: CASSDTGTSGSREQYF. J is TRBJ2-7 and V is TRBV7-9, with 14 bases matching TRBD2. CDR3 size: 16 residues. Looked up from germline, CDR1 is SEHNR and CDR2 is FQNEAQ (reference sequence). J lost 6 bases, V lost 5 bases, and 9 bases had no gene match. The full variable domain, in which reference TRBV7-9 and TRBJ2-7 provide the parts outside the CDR3, is DTGVSQNPRHKITKRGQNVTFRCDPISEHNRLYWYRQTLGQGPEFLTYFQNEAQLEKSRLLSDRFSAERPKGSFSTLEIQRTEQGDSAMYLCASSDTGTSGSREQYFGPGTRLTVT.

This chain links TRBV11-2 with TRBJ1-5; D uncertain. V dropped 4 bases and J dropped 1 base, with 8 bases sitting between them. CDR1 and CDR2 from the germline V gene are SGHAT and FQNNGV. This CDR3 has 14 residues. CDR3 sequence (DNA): TGTGCCAGCAGCTCTACAGAAAGCAATCAGCCCCAGCATTTT. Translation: CASSSTESNQPQHF.

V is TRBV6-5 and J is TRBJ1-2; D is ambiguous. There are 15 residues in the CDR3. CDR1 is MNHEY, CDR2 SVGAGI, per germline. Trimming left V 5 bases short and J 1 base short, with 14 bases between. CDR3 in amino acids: CASSPRVFLNYGYTF. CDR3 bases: TGTGCCAGCAGTCCGCGGGTCTTCCTTAACTATGGCTACACCTTC.